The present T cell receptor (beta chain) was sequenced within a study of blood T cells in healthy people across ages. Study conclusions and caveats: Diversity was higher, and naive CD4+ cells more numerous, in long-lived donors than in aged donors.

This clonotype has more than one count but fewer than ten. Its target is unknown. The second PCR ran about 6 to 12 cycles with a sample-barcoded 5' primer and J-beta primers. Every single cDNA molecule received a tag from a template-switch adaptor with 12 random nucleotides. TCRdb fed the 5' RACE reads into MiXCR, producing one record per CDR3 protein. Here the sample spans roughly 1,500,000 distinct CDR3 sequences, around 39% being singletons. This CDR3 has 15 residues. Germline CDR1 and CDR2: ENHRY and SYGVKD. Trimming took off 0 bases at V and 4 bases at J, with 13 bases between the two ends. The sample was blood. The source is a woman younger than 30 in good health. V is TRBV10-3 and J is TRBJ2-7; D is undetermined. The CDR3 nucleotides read TGTGCCATCAGTGAGTCTAGGTCGGAAGGATACGAGCAGTACTTC. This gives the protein CAISESRSEGYEQYF.